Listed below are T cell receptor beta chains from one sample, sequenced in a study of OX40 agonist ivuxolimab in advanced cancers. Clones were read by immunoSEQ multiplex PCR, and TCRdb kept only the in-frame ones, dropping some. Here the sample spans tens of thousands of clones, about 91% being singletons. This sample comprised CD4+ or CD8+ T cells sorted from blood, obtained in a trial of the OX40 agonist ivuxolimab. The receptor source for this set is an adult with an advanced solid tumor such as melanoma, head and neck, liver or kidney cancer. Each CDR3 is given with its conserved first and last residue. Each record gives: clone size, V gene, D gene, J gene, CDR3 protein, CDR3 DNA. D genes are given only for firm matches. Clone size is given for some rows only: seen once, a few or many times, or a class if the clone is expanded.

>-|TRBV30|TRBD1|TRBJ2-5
CAWSVRQGRETQYF
TGTGCCTGGAGTGTGAGACAGGGGCGGGAGACCCAGTACTTC
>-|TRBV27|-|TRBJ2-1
CASKGLGGGLNEQFF
TGTGCCAGCAAGGGGCTAGGGGGGGGCCTCAATGAGCAGTTCTTC
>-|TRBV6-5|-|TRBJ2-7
CASRETRLRGEQYF
TGTGCCAGCAGAGAGACTAGACTTAGGGGCGAGCAGTACTTC
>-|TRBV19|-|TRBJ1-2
CASSWGPPNYGYTF
TGTGCCAGTAGTTGGGGACCTCCTAACTATGGCTACACCTTC
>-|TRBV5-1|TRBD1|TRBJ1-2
CASSQGQESNYGYTF
TGCGCCAGCAGCCAGGGACAGGAATCTAACTATGGCTACACCTTC
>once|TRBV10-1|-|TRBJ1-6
CASSLAGQNSPLHF
TGCGCCAGCAGCCTGGCGGGTCAAAATTCACCCCTCCACTTT
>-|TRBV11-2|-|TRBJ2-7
CASSLGFRGQGKAYEQYF
TGTGCCAGCAGCTTAGGCTTTCGCGGGCAGGGAAAGGCCTACGAGCAGTACTTC
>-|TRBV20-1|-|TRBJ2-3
CSVYGTTQYF
TGCAGTGTATACGGGACTACGCAGTATTTT
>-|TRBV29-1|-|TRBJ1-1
CSYGTPNTEAFF
TGCAGCTATGGGACACCGAACACTGAAGCTTTCTTT
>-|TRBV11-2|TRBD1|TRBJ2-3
CASSFYRTGSTDTQYF
TGTGCCAGCAGCTTCTACCGGACAGGCAGCACAGATACGCAGTATTTT
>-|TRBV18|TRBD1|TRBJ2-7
CASSTPVGRGLEQYF
TGTGCCAGCTCCACCCCGGTAGGCAGGGGGCTTGAGCAGTACTTC
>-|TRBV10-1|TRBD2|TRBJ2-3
CASSEWLAGPDTQYF
TGCGCCAGCAGTGAGTGGCTAGCGGGCCCAGATACGCAGTATTTT
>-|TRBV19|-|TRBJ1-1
CASSLGNTEAFF
TGTGCCAGTAGTTTGGGGAACACTGAAGCTTTCTTT
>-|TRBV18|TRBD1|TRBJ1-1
CASLRDSQNTEAFF
TGTGCCAGCTTAAGGGACAGCCAGAACACTGAAGCTTTCTTT
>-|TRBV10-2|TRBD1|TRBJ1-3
CASSETTGTGSNTIYF
TGCGCCAGCAGTGAGACAACCGGGACAGGCTCGAACACCATATATTTT
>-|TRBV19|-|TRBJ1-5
CASSIRGQPQHF
TGTGCCAGTAGTATCAGGGGCCAGCCCCAGCATTTT
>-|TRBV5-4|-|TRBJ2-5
CASSQPGPEGTQYF
TGTGCCAGCAGCCAACCGGGCCCCGAAGGGACCCAGTACTTC
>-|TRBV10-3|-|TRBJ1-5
CAISESSQGGNQPQHF
TGTGCCATCAGTGAGTCATCACAGGGAGGCAATCAGCCCCAGCATTTT
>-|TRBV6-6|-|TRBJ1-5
CASKPTGTTSNQPQHF
TGTGCCAGCAAACCCACCGGGACGACTAGCAATCAGCCCCAGCATTTT
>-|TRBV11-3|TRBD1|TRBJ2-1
CASSLGDRRYQFF
TGTGCCAGCAGCTTAGGGGACAGGCGATATCAGTTCTTC
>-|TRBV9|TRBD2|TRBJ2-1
CASSVGLAGANNEQFF
TGTGCCAGCAGCGTAGGACTAGCGGGAGCAAACAATGAGCAGTTCTTC
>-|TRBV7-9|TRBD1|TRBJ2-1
CASSPTDRGNEQFF
TGTGCCAGCAGCCCGACGGACAGGGGCAATGAGCAGTTCTTC
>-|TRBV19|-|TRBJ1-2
CASSLPPSQGYGYTF
TGTGCCAGTAGTCTCCCTCCCTCTCAGGGGTATGGCTACACCTTC
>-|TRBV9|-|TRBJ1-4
CASSLGAWGDEKLFF
TGTGCCAGCAGCTTAGGGGCCTGGGGGGACGAAAAACTGTTTTTT
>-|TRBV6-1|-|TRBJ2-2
CASSERRSTGELFF
TGTGCCAGCAGTGAACGACGGAGTACCGGGGAGCTGTTTTTT
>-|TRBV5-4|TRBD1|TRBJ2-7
CASSSTPGTGYEQYF
TGTGCCAGCAGCTCCACGCCCGGGACAGGGTACGAGCAGTACTTC
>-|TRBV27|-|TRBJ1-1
CASSPLVNTEAFF
TGTGCCAGCAGTCCTCTCGTGAACACTGAAGCTTTCTTT
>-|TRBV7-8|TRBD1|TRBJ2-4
CASSPSDRGEIIQYF
TGTGCCAGCAGCCCGTCGGACAGGGGGGAAATCATTCAGTACTTC
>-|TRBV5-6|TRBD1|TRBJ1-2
CASSLTGTEGYTF
TGTGCCAGCAGCTTGACAGGGACAGAGGGCTACACCTTC
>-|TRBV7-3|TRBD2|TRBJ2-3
CASSPAGREGTDTQYF
TGTGCCAGCAGCCCCGCCGGGCGGGAGGGGACAGATACGCAGTATTTT
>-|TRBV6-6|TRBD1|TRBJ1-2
CASRIQGLNYGYTF
TGTGCCAGCAGGATACAGGGGCTGAACTATGGCTACACCTTC
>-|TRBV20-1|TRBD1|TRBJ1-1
CTPGTDTEAFF
TGCACCCCCGGGACAGACACTGAAGCTTTCTTT
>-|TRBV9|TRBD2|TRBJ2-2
CASSVGSSGSNGELFF
TGTGCCAGCAGCGTAGGAAGTAGCGGGAGCAACGGGGAGCTGTTTTTT
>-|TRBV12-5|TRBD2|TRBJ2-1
CASGLVRLAGENEQFF
TGTGCTAGTGGTTTGGTACGACTAGCGGGAGAGAATGAGCAGTTCTTC
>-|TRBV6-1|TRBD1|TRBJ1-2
CASSEKGQGDYGYTF
TGTGCCAGCAGTGAAAAAGGACAGGGGGACTATGGCTACACCTTC
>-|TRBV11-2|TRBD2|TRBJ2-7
CASSSLAGGSYEQYF
TGTGCCAGCAGCTCTCTAGCGGGAGGTAGCTACGAGCAGTACTTC
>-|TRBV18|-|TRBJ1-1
CASSALGEVNTEAFF
TGTGCCAGCTCAGCCTTAGGGGAGGTGAACACTGAAGCTTTCTTT
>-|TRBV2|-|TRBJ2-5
CASRGYQETQYF
TGTGCCAGCAGGGGATACCAAGAGACCCAGTACTTC
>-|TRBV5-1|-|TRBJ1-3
CASSLGTSSGNTIYF
TGCGCCAGCAGCTTGGGGACTAGCTCTGGAAACACCATATATTTT
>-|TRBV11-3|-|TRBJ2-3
CASSLGSGAGTDTQYF
TGTGCCAGCAGCTTAGGATCAGGGGCGGGCACAGATACGCAGTATTTT